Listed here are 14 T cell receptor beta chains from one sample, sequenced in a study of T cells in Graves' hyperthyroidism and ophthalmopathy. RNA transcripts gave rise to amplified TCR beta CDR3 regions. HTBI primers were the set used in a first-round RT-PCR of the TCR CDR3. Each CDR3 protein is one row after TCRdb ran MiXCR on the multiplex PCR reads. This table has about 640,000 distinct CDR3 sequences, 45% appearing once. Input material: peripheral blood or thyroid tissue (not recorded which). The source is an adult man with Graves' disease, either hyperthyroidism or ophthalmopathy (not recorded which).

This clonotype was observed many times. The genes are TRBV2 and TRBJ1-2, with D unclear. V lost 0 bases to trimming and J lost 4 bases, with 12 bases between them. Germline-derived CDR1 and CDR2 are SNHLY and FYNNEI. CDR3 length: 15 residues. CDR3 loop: CASSEALSVTYGYTF. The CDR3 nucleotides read TGTGCCAGCAGTGAAGCGCTATCGGTTACCTATGGCTACACCTTC. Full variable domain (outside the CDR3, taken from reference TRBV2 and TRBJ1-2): EPEVTQTPSHQVTQMGQEVILRCVPISNHLYFYWYRQILGQKVEFLVSFYNNEISEKSEIFDDQFSVERPDGSNFTLKIRSTKLEDSAMYFCASSEALSVTYGYTFGSGTRLTVV.

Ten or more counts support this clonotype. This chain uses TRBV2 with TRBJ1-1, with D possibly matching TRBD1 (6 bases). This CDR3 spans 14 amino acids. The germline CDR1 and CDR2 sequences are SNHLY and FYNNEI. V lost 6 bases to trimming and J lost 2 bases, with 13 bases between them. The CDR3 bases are TGTGCCAGCAGGGCTCCCGGGGGCAACACTGAAGCTTTCTTT. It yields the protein CASRAPGGNTEAFF.

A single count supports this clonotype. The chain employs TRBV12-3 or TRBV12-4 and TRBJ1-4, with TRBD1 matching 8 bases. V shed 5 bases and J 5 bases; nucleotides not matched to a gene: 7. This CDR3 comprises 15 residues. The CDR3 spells CASSRGTGKNEKLFF. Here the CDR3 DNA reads TGTGCCAGCAGTAGGGGGACAGGCAAAAATGAAAAACTGTTTTTT.

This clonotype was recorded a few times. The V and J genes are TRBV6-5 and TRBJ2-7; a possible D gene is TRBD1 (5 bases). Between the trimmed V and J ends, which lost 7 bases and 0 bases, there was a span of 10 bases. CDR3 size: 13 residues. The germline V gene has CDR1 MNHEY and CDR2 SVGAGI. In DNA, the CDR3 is TGTGCCAGCATCATCACAGGCTCCTACGAGCAGTACTTC. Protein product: CASIITGSYEQYF.

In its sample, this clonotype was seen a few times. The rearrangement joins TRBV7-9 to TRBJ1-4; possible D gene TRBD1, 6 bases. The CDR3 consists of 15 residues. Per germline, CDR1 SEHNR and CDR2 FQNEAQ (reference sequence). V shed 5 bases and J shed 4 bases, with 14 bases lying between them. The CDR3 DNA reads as TGTGCCAGCAGCCCACGGACAGAGGATAATGAAAAACTGTTTTTT. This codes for CASSPRTEDNEKLFF.

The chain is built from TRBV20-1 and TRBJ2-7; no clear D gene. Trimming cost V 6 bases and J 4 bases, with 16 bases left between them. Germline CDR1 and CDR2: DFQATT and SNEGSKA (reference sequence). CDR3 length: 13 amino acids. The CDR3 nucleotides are TGCAGTGCCGGGTCCCCTAAGACTTACGAGCAGTACTTC. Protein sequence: CSAGSPKTYEQYF.

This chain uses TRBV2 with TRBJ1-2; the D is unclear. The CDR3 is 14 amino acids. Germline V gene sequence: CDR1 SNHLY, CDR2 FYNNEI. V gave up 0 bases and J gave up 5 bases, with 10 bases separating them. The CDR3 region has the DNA TGTGCCAGCAGTGAAGCGGGTGTTCGGTATGGCTACACCTTC. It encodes CASSEAGVRYGYTF.

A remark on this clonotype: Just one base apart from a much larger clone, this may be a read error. The chain's CDR3 is CASSKRDTEAFF. In DNA form, the CDR3 reads TGTGCCAGCAGTAAAAGGGACACTGAAGCTTTCTTT. The gene calls are TRBV6-6 and TRBJ1-1; D gene uncertain. Deletions cut 5 bases from V and 3 bases from J, with 7 bases between. From germline, CDR1 is MNHNY and CDR2 SVGAGI (reference sequence). This CDR3 contains 12 residues.

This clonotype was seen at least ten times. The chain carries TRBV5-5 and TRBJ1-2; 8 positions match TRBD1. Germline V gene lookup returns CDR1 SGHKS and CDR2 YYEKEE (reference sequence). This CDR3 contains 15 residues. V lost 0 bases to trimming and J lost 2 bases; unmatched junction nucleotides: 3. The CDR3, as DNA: TGTGCCAGCAGCTTGGCGGGACAGGCGAACTATGGCTACACCTTC. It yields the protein CASSLAGQANYGYTF.

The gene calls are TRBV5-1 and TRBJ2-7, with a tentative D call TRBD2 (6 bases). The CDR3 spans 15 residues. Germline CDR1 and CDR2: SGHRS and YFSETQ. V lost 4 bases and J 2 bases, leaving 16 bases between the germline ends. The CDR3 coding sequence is TGCGCCAGCAGCCTCGGGGTAGCGGAACCCTACGAGCAGTACTTC. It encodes CASSLGVAEPYEQYF.

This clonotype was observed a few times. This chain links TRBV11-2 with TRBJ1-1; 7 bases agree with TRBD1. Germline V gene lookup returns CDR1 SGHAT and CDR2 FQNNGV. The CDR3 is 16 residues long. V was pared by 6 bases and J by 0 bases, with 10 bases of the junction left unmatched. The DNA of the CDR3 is TGTGCCAGCAGTTGGGGGGACAGTACTATGAACACTGAAGCTTTCTTT. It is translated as CASSWGDSTMNTEAFF.

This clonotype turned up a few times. CDR3 nucleotide sequence: TGTGCCAGCAGGGGGACTAGGGCTGGAAACACCATATATTTT. Amino acids: CASRGTRAGNTIYF. The rearrangement joins TRBV12-3 or TRBV12-4 to TRBJ1-3, with a possible D match to TRBD1 (5 bases). The CDR3 is 14 amino acids. V was trimmed by 6 bases and J by 2 bases, leaving 11 bases between them.

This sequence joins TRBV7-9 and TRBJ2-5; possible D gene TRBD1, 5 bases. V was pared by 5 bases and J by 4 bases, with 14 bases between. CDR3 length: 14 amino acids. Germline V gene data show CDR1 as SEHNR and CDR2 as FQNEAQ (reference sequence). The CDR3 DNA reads TGTGCCAGCAGCCTCGACAGTGCTGCAGAGACCCAGTACTTC. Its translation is CASSLDSAAETQYF.

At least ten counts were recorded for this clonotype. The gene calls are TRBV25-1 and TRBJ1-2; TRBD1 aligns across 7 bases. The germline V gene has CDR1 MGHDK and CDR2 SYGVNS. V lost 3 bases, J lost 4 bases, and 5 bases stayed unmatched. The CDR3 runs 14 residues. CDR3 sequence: CASSDQTGTYGYTF. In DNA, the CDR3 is TGTGCCAGCAGTGACCAGACAGGGACCTATGGCTACACCTTC.